The 18 T cell receptor beta chains given below trace back to one sample, sequenced in a study of cytomegalovirus exposure and HLA in healthy donors. 60 Vbeta and 13 Jbeta primers were used in PCR. Method: immunoSEQ multiplex PCR; TCRdb's copy keeps in-frame clones and lacks some. Of about 83,000 clones listed, 60% to 85% are singletons. What was sequenced was PBMCs. The receptors shown here come from a man younger than 35 in good health and CMV-seropositive.

The chain employs TRBV5-1 and TRBJ2-7, with 8 positions matching TRBD2. Germline CDR1 and CDR2: SGHRS and YFSETQ. There are 15 residues in the CDR3. After removal of 1 base from V and 5 bases from J, the junction contained 8 bases not matched to a gene. CDR3 sequence reads: CASSLKGTRGDEQYF. CDR3 bases: TGCGCCAGCAGCTTGAAGGGGACTAGAGGCGACGAGCAGTACTTC.

This clone has just a few counts. This chain joins TRBV5-6 and TRBJ1-3; possible D gene TRBD1, 6 bases. The CDR3 sequence is 16 residues long. Germline V gene data show CDR1 as SGHDT and CDR2 as YYEEEE. Trimming removed 4 bases from V and 4 bases from J, with 18 bases in between. The CDR3 bases are TGTGCCAGCAGCCCCTCCCCTGGGACACGGGGAAACACCATATATTTT. Protein product: CASSPSPGTRGNTIYF. The full variable domain, with the rest looked up from reference TRBV5-6 and TRBJ1-3, is DAGVTQSPTHLIKTRGQQVTLRCSPKSGHDTVSWYQQALGQGPQFIFQYYEEEERQRGNFPDRFSGHQFPNYSSELNVNALLLGDSALYLCASSPSPGTRGNTIYFGEGSWLTVV.

The chain has TRBV5-1 and TRBJ2-5, with 8 positions matching TRBD2. V gave up 3 bases and J gave up 5 bases; unmatched junction bases: 6. This CDR3 has 14 residues. Germline assignment: CDR1 SGHRS and CDR2 YFSETQ. The CDR3 nucleotides read TGCGCCAGCAGCTCGGGAGGGGGGTTCGAGACCCAGTACTTC. Its translation: CASSSGGGFETQYF.

The chain couples TRBV6-1 to TRBJ1-1, with no clear D. The V gene lost 7 bases and the J gene lost 3 bases, with 9 bases spanning the gap. The germline gives CDR1 MNHNS, CDR2 SASEGT. The CDR3 is made up of 12 amino acids. CDR3 protein: CASTAQHTEAFF. CDR3 nucleotides: TGTGCCAGCACGGCACAGCACACTGAAGCTTTCTTT.

There are a few counts of this clone. This chain links TRBV10-1 with TRBJ1-1, with D perhaps matching TRBD1 (6 bases). The V gene lost 0 bases and the J gene lost 3 bases, with 8 bases spanning the gap. The germline V gene has CDR1 WNHNN and CDR2 SYGVQD (reference sequence). This CDR3 is 14 amino acids long. CDR3: CASSESHRDTEAFF. CDR3 in DNA: TGCGCCAGCAGTGAGTCCCACAGGGACACTGAAGCTTTCTTT.

The chain couples TRBV7-2 to TRBJ1-1; D possibly corresponds to TRBD1 (5 bases). CDR1 SGHTA and CDR2 FQGNSA come from the germline V gene. There are 14 residues in the CDR3. Deletions cut 3 bases from V and 4 bases from J, with 12 bases between. The CDR3 sequence is CASSLGRVSTEAFF. For the CDR3, the DNA is TGTGCCAGCAGCTTGGGCAGGGTGAGCACTGAAGCTTTCTTT.

The chain combines TRBV11-3 with TRBJ2-7, with 8 bases matching TRBD2. Germline lookup yields CDR1 SGHNT and CDR2 YENEEA. Trimming at V came to 3 bases and at J to 6 bases, leaving 4 bases not matched to a gene. This CDR3 is built from 13 residues. The chain's CDR3 is CASSFLAGSEQYF. As DNA, the CDR3 is TGTGCCAGCAGCTTTCTAGCGGGTTCCGAGCAGTACTTC. Drawing the rest from reference TRBV11-3 and TRBJ2-7, the complete variable domain is EAGVVQSPRYKIIEKKQPVAFWCNPISGHNTLYWYLQNLGQGPELLIRYENEEAVDDSQLPKDRFSAERLKGVDSTLKIQPAELGDSAVYLCASSFLAGSEQYFGPGTRLTVT.

The CDR3, as DNA: TGTGCCATCAGTGTGCGGGCGAACACTGAAGCTTTCTTT. Protein: CAISVRANTEAFF. The V and J genes are TRBV10-3 and TRBJ1-1; D remains ambiguous. Germline V gene lookup returns CDR1 ENHRY and CDR2 SYGVKD. Between the trimmed V and J ends, which lost 4 bases and 1 base, there was a span of 7 bases. The CDR3 spans 13 residues.

The CDR3 nucleotides are TGTGCCAGTCGACAGGGGATGAACACTGAAGCTTTCTTT. This gives the protein CASRQGMNTEAFF. The gene calls are TRBV6-5 and TRBJ1-1; 8 nucleotides line up with TRBD1. With V trimmed by 9 bases and J by 0 bases, 3 bases remained unmatched. CDR1 is MNHEY and CDR2 is SVGAGI in the germline V gene. The CDR3 extends over 13 amino acids.

The chain has TRBV10-1 and TRBJ2-1, with a weak D call TRBD2 (6 bases). V lost 4 bases to trimming and J lost 6 bases, with 13 bases between them. Germline CDR1 WNHNN, CDR2 SYGVQD (reference sequence). CDR3 length: 14 amino acids. CDR3 nucleotide sequence: TGCGCCAGCAGTGGTGGGAGGTTCGGCAATGAGCAGTTCTTC. This translates into CASSGGRFGNEQFF.

V is TRBV9 and J is TRBJ1-1; no clear D gene. The V and J ends lost 0 bases and 1 base respectively, with 4 bases between them. CDR3 length equals 13 residues. The germline gives CDR1 SGDLS, CDR2 YYNGEE. The CDR3: CASSVAGNTEAFF. The CDR3 DNA sequence: TGTGCCAGCAGCGTAGCGGGGAACACTGAAGCTTTCTTT.

V gene TRBV6-5 combines with J gene TRBJ2-7, with D possibly being TRBD1 (6 bases). Between the trimmed V and J ends, which lost 5 bases and 3 bases, there was a span of 11 bases. The CDR3 has 13 amino acids. Germline V lookup: CDR1 MNHEY, CDR2 SVGAGI. The CDR3 region has the DNA TGTGCCAGCAGTCTAGGGGGTCACTACGAGCAGTACTTC. As protein: CASSLGGHYEQYF.

J is TRBJ2-5 and V is TRBV28, with D possibly TRBD1 on 5 matching bases. The germline V gene encodes CDR1 MDHEN and CDR2 SYDVKM. The CDR3 has 13 amino acids. V was shortened by 8 bases and J by 5 bases, with 15 bases between the two germline ends. DNA of the CDR3: TGTGCCAGCGGCTTGGGGCTTGAGGAGACCCAGTACTTC. Protein sequence: CASGLGLEETQYF.

The V gene is TRBV15, the J gene TRBJ2-1; TRBD1 aligns across 10 bases. V gave up 3 bases and J gave up 7 bases; unmatched junction bases: 9. Germline loops: CDR1 LNHNV, CDR2 YYDKDF (reference sequence). The CDR3 extends over 16 amino acids. CDR3 sequence reads: CATSSRTGGIGNEQFF. For the CDR3, the DNA is TGTGCCACCAGCAGCCGGACAGGGGGAATTGGGAATGAGCAGTTCTTC.

The chain recombines TRBV6-6 with TRBJ2-1; the match to TRBD2 covers 10 bases. Germline CDR1 reads MNHNY; CDR2 reads SVGAGI (reference sequence). With V trimmed by 2 bases and J by 9 bases, 7 bases remained unmatched. The CDR3 runs to 15 residues. The CDR3 sequence is CASSYRASGRGEQFF. The CDR3 region has the DNA TGTGCCAGCAGTTACCGGGCTAGCGGGAGAGGTGAGCAGTTCTTC.

This clone was picked up a small number of times. The rearrangement links TRBV7-9 to TRBJ1-5; D gene ambiguous. Per germline, CDR1 SEHNR and CDR2 FQNEAQ (reference sequence). V lost 5 bases and J 3 bases, leaving 5 bases between the germline ends. There are 12 residues in the CDR3. The CDR3 reads CASSPDNQPQHF. CDR3 in DNA: TGTGCCAGCAGCCCAGACAATCAGCCCCAGCATTTT.

This clone was counted between two and nine times. The chain is built from TRBV29-1 and TRBJ1-2, with D hard to call. V was pared by 5 bases and J by 5 bases, with 9 bases between. CDR1 and CDR2 from the germline V gene are SQVTM and ANQGSEA. The CDR3 loop spans 11 amino acids. The chain's CDR3 is CSVQVPYGYTF. CDR3 in DNA: TGCAGCGTTCAGGTCCCATATGGCTACACCTTC.

The chain is built from TRBV28 and TRBJ2-5, with TRBD2 matching 16 bases. The CDR3 sequence is 17 residues long. The V segment lost 4 bases and the J segment 5 bases; nucleotides outside the gene matches: 7. Per germline, CDR1 MDHEN and CDR2 SYDVKM. The CDR3 sequence: CASSSGTSGRAGETQYF. CDR3 DNA sequence: TGTGCCAGCAGTTCCGGGACTAGCGGGAGGGCGGGGGAGACCCAGTACTTC.